Below, 5 T cell receptor beta chains from the same sample are listed, as sequenced in a study of blood T cell repertoires in COVID-19. Assay: immunoSEQ multiplex PCR; the TCRdb copy retains only in-frame clones and omits some. The data show 250,000 or so clones, roughly nine tenths seen once. Sequencing was done on a sample of peripheral blood. These receptors came from a man aged 55 to 70 with acute or convalescent COVID-19.

The chain combines TRBV7-2 with TRBJ1-2; D possibly corresponds to TRBD1 (5 bases). The CDR3 covers 13 residues. Germline CDR1 SGHTA, CDR2 FQGNSA. Between the trimmed V and J ends, which lost 5 bases and 9 bases, there was a span of 16 bases. CDR3 region: CASSGSGDSSYTF. The CDR3 DNA is TGTGCCAGCAGCGGGTCGGGAGACAGCAGCTACACCTTC. Drawing the rest from reference TRBV7-2 and TRBJ1-2, the complete variable domain is GAGVSQSPSNKVTEKGKDVELRCDPISGHTALYWYRQSLGQGLEFLIYFQGNSAPDKSGLPSDRFSAERTGGSVSTLTIQRTQQEDSAVYLCASSGSGDSSYTFGSGTRLTVV.

CDR3 in DNA: TGTGCCAGCAGTTTATCAAAAGGGGCGCTCTATCAAGAGACCCAGTACTTC. Translating gives CASSLSKGALYQETQYF. The chain links TRBV28 to TRBJ2-5; D might be TRBD1 (5 bases). CDR3 length: 17 amino acids. V lost 1 base and J lost 2, with 17 bases in between. Germline V gene lookup returns CDR1 MDHEN and CDR2 SYDVKM.

The chain joins TRBV28 to TRBJ1-6; 9 bases map to TRBD1. There are 15 residues in the CDR3. Germline loops: CDR1 MDHEN, CDR2 SYDVKM. The V gene end was trimmed by 5 bases and the J gene end by 11 bases; junction bases not matched to a gene: 10. CDR3 in DNA: TGTGCCAGCAGTCCTCCGGGACAGGGTATTGCACCCCTCCACTTT. This translates into CASSPPGQGIAPLHF.

DNA for the CDR3: TGCGCCAGCAGACCTATTACAGGGAGTGGGAACTATGGCTACACCTTC. It codes for CASRPITGSGNYGYTF. The V call is TRBV5-1, the J call TRBJ1-2, with D possibly being TRBD1 (6 bases). Per the germline V gene, CDR1 is SGHRS and CDR2 is YFSETQ. The CDR3 spans 16 residues. The ends were cut back, 5 bases at V and 2 bases at J, with 19 bases in the middle.

This clone has a single count. The CDR3 here is CASSEQGQGTDGYTF. CDR3 in DNA: TGTGCCAGCAGTGAACAGGGACAGGGGACGGATGGCTACACCTTC. The rearrangement joins TRBV6-1 to TRBJ1-2; 10 bases line up with TRBD1. After removal of 2 bases from V and 6 bases from J, the junction contained 6 bases not matched to a gene. The CDR3 consists of 15 residues. The V gene's germline CDR1 is MNHNS and CDR2 SASEGT.